This T cell receptor (beta chain) was sequenced during a study of T-cell memory formation after mild COVID-19. TCRdb itself ran the 5' RACE reads through MiXCR, one entry per CDR3 protein. The data contain 300,000 to 400,000 distinct CDR3 sequences, around 28% of them singletons. In this sample, this clonotype turned up a few times. The clonotype originates from an adult woman who had mild COVID-19 (a few samples of this study predate the infection). Cell type and time point are not known. Source material: PBMCs or a T cell subset sorted from them (not recorded which).

The CDR3 DNA follows: TGCAGCGTTGTTCTTGTGGGACGCATTCCAAGCAACTATGGCTACACCTTC. It encodes CSVVLVGRIPSNYGYTF. The chain joins TRBV29-1 to TRBJ1-2, with D possibly matching TRBD1 (5 bases). The CDR3 length is 17 residues. Trimming removed 4 bases from V and 2 bases from J, with 23 bases in between. Per germline, CDR1 SQVTM and CDR2 ANQGSEA.